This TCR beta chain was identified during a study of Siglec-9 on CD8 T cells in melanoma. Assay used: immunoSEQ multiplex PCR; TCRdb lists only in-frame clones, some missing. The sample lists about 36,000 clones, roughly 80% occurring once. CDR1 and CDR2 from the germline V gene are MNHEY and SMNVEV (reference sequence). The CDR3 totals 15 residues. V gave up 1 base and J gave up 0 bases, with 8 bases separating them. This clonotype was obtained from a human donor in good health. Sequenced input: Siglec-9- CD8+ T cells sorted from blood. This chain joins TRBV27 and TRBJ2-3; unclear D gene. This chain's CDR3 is CASSLYSGSTDTQYF. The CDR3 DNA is TGTGCCAGCAGTTTATATTCCGGGAGCACAGATACGCAGTATTTT.